The 7 T cell receptor beta chains in this list originate from one sample, sequenced in a study of T cell responses to AZD1222 COVID-19 vaccine. Profiled with immunoSEQ multiplex PCR; TCRdb holds only in-frame clones, not every one. The table lists fewer than 120,000 clones, around 80% of them singletons, with 4% to 5% in the top ten. Sequencing was performed on peripheral blood, taken on day 0 of AZD1222 vaccination. Source of these receptors: an adult in good health.

The V gene is TRBV7-9, the J gene TRBJ2-7; 7 positions match TRBD2. The CDR3 sequence is 14 residues long. Per the germline V gene, CDR1 is SEHNR and CDR2 is FQNEAQ (reference sequence). Losses at the gene ends were 5 bases for V and 3 bases for J; bases not matched to a gene: 7. CDR3 DNA: TGTGCCAGCAGCCGGCTAGCGGCAAACTACGAGCAGTACTTC. Its translation: CASSRLAANYEQYF. The full variable domain, with the rest looked up from reference TRBV7-9 and TRBJ2-7, is DTGVSQNPRHKITKRGQNVTFRCDPISEHNRLYWYRQTLGQGPEFLTYFQNEAQLEKSRLLSDRFSAERPKGSFSTLEIQRTEQGDSAMYLCASSRLAANYEQYFGPGTRLTVT.

The sample holds one count of this clone. The chain employs TRBV14 and TRBJ2-7; D perhaps matches TRBD1 (7 bases). This CDR3 spans 15 amino acids. Trimming took 1 base from V and 4 from J, leaving 14 bases between them. The germline gives CDR1 SGHDN, CDR2 FVKESK. CDR3 coding DNA: TGTGCCAGCAGCCAAGGTGGCGCAGGGGGGTACGAGCAGTACTTC. Protein sequence: CASSQGGAGGYEQYF.

The genes are TRBV4-3 and TRBJ1-4, with no clear D. Trimming stripped 1 base from V and 4 bases from J, with 13 bases between. The CDR3 is 16 residues long. CDR1 and CDR2 (germline): LGHNA, YSLEER. The CDR3 DNA follows: TGCGCCAGCAGCCAAGTCATCGGCAGGAGTAATGAAAAACTGTTTTTT. Its protein is CASSQVIGRSNEKLFF.

The rearrangement links TRBV5-1 to TRBJ2-7; TRBD2 agrees at 10 bases. The CDR3 loop spans 17 amino acids. V was clipped by 0 bases and J by 0 bases; unmatched bases: 6. The germline V gene has CDR1 SGHRS and CDR2 YFSETQ. CDR3 nucleotide sequence: TGCGCCAGCAGCTTGGATCCTAGCGGGAGAATCTCCTACGAGCAGTACTTC. Residues: CASSLDPSGRISYEQYF. The full variable domain, with the rest looked up from reference TRBV5-1 and TRBJ2-7, is KAGVTQTPRYLIKTRGQQVTLSCSPISGHRSVSWYQQTPGQGLQFLFEYFSETQRNKGNFPGRFSGRQFSNSRSEMNVSTLELGDSALYLCASSLDPSGRISYEQYFGPGTRLTVT.

CDR3 DNA: TGCGCCAGCAGCTGGGACAGTATCGGCTACACCTTC. Translating it yields CASSWDSIGYTF. This sequence joins TRBV5-1 and TRBJ1-2; TRBD1 agrees at 7 bases. Germline V gene lookup returns CDR1 SGHRS and CDR2 YFSETQ. V shed 3 bases and J 8 bases; nucleotides not matched to a gene: 4. The CDR3 has 12 amino acids.

The rearrangement joins TRBV19 to TRBJ1-5, with D hard to call. There are 17 residues in the CDR3. V gave up 5 bases and J gave up 2 bases, with 19 bases separating them. Germline V gene lookup returns CDR1 LNHDA and CDR2 SQIVND (reference sequence). For the CDR3, the DNA is TGTGCCAGTAGTTTAAGACACGACTTGATAGGCAATCAGCCCCAGCATTTT. Translated, it gives CASSLRHDLIGNQPQHF.

CDR3 nucleotides: TGTGCCAGCAGCTGGGCCTCTGGAAACACCATATATTTT. Its translation: CASSWASGNTIYF. The rearrangement joins TRBV5-6 to TRBJ1-3; D remains unclear. V shed 3 bases and J shed 0 bases, with 4 bases lying between them. The CDR3 has 13 amino acids. Germline CDR1 SGHDT, CDR2 YYEEEE.